The sequence of this T cell receptor (beta chain) was determined in a study of blood T cell repertoires in COVID-19 (dated by TCRdb to the early 2020s). General notes on the study: Samples from collaborators originated in the United States, Italy and Spain and spanned both the acute and convalescent phases of COVID-19. The dataset comprised deeply sampled blood TCRbeta repertoires from subjects exposed to, actively infected with, or recovered from COVID-19. HLA class I and class II types, where available, came from metadata supplied by the sample provider rather than from assay-based typing. Nearly every sample came with metadata listing a de-identified subject ID, COVID-19 status, age in years and sex. The material from the prospective study consisted of cDNA or gDNA derived from T cells, B-cell-depleted T cells, or PBMCs. Samples came from the ongoing ImmuneRACE study (first 160 participants) plus 1,254 subjects from 6 global collaborators. The repertoires were released in a freely available public database intended as a resource for research on the immune response to SARS-CoV-2. Broad study findings and their caveats: The amount of clinical and demographic metadata varied by source and participant and was provided uncurated.

The count of this clone is one. Its specific antigen is unknown. No base-level quality is on record; no much larger clone is a single base apart. The germline V gene gives CDR1 as MDHEN and CDR2 as SYDVKM. The germline V and J ends show losses of 0 bases and 7 bases respectively, and no gene match explains 13 bases of the junction. The CDR3 runs 17 amino acids, cysteine and phenylalanine included. The entry retains the CDR3 DNA only, 51 bases that are in frame from base 1. Each collaborating institution followed its own protocols to collect whole blood in K2EDTA tubes. For TCRbeta analysis, collaborator samples were shipped as frozen whole blood, as isolated PBMCs, or as DNA extracted from either sample type. TCRbeta CDR3 regions were amplified from genomic DNA using the immunoSEQ Assay, a bias-controlled multiplex PCR. As for how the authors treated the data: Nucleated cell counts per sample were estimated from amplification of reference gene primers within the assay. To quantify the absolute abundance of each unique TCRbeta CDR3 rearrangement, sequence reads were collapsed and filtered. For each sample, productive Simpson clonality was calculated by taking the square root of Simpson's diversity index across productive rearrangements. TCRdb retrieved this table from immuneACCESS and kept in-frame rearrangements only. Not all clones are present; in checked studies, unresolved V genes account for under half, and no reason is known for the remainder. V and J calls and clone size are copied from that table; D and trimming were computed from the DNA. Recorded for this sample are about 200,000 clones; 80% to 90% of them occurred a single time. Roughly 11% of the sample comes from the top ten.

The sequencing input was peripheral blood. The origin of this receptor is a human donor with active or convalescent COVID-19. The donor label of this sample is uncertain. The rearranged chain carries TRBV28 and TRBJ2-7, with TRBD1 matching 9 junction bases. The nucleotide sequence is given as TGTGCCAGCAGTTTATGGACGCCGGGACAGGGTTTTGCGGAGCAGTACTTC. It codes for CASSLWTPGQGFAEQYF.